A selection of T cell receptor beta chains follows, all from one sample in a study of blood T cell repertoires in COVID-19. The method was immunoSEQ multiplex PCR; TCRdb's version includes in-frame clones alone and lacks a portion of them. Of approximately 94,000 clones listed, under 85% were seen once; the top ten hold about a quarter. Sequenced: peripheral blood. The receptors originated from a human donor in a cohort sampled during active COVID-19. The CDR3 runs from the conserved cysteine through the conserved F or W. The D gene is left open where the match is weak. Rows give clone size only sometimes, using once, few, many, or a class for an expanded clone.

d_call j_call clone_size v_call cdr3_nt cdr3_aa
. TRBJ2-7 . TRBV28 TGTGCCACCAGCCGGGACTCTGCCTACGAGCAGTACTTC CATSRDSAYEQYF
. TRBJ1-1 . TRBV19 TGTGCCAGTAGTATGTCGGGGGTCGCGAACACTGAAGCTTTCTTT CASSMSGVANTEAFF
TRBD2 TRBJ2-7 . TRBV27 TGTGCCAGCAGTTCCGGACTAGCGGGAGGGCTCTTGGTCGAGCAGTACTTC CASSSGLAGGLLVEQYF
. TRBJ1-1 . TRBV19 TGTGCCAGTGGACGGACAGCTGATTCTGAAGCTTTCTTT CASGRTADSEAFF
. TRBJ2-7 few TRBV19 TGTGCCAGTAACGGCAGGGCCTCCTACGAGCAGTACTTC CASNGRASYEQYF
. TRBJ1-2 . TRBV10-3 TGTGCCATCAGTGGAGACGGACGGACTAATGGCTACACCTTC CAISGDGRTNGYTF
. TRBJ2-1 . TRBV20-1 TGCAGTGCTAGTGGCGGAGACTATGAGCAGTTCTTC CSASGGDYEQFF
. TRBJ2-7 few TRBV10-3 TGTGCCATCAGTGAGTCTGGGAGCCCTAACGAGCAGTACTTC CAISESGSPNEQYF
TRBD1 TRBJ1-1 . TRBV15 TGTGCCACCAGCAGACCCGGGACAGGGAACACTGAAGCTTTCTTT CATSRPGTGNTEAFF
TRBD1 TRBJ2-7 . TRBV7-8 TGTGCCAGCAGCGATCAGGGGACAGGGTTCTCCTACGAGCAGTACTTC CASSDQGTGFSYEQYF
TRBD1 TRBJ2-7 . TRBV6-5 TGTGCCAGCAGACGACAGGGTTACGAGCAGTACTTC CASRRQGYEQYF
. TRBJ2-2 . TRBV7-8 TGTGCCAGCAGCCCACTGCCTGGGGAGCTGTTTTTT CASSPLPGELFF
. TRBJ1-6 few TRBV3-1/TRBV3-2 TGTGCCAGCAGCCACAGGGAGGCAAGATCACCCCTCCACTTT CASSHREARSPLHF
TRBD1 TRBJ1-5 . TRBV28 TGTGCCAGCAGTTTAACAGGGGATCAGCCCCAGCATTTT CASSLTGDQPQHF
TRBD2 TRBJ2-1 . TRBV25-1 TGTGCCAGCAGTGAATACGGCGGGAGGGCTACGAATGAGCAGTTCTTC CASSEYGGRATNEQFF
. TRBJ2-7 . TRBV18 TGTGCCAGCTCATCCCGGACAGGGAGGGACGAGCAGTACTTC CASSSRTGRDEQYF
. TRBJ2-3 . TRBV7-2 TGTGCCAGCAGCCCACACAGCCCTAGCACAGATACGCAGTATTTT CASSPHSPSTDTQYF
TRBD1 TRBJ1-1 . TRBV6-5 TGTGCCAGCAGCACACAGGGGGCTGTCACTGAAGCTTTCTTT CASSTQGAVTEAFF
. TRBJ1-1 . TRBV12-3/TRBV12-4 TGTGCCAGTTCCCTCCCTGAAGCTTTCTTT CASSLPEAFF
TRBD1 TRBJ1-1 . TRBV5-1 TGCGCCAGCAGCAAGACAGGGGGTTCTACCTTAGCTTTCTTT CASSKTGGSTLAFF
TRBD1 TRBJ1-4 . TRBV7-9 TGTGCCAGCAGCTTTCTAGTGGGACAGGGAAATGAAAAACTGTTTTTT CASSFLVGQGNEKLFF
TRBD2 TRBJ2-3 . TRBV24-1 TGTGCCACCAGTATTGCTAGCGGGGCAGATACGCAGTATTTT CATSIASGADTQYF
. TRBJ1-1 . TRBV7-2 TGTGCCAGCAGCTTATATAACACTGAAGCTTTCTTT CASSLYNTEAFF
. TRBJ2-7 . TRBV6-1 TGTGCCAGCAGTGCAACCGGGATTTATTTCTCCTACGAGCAGTACTTC CASSATGIYFSYEQYF
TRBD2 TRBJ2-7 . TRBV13 TGTGCCAGCAGCCTCGGAGTAGCGGGAACCTACGAGCAGTACTTC CASSLGVAGTYEQYF
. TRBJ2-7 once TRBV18 TGTGCCAGCTCACCACCTACTAGACGGGTTTCGTACGAGCAGTACTTC CASSPPTRRVSYEQYF
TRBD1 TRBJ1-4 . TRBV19 TGTGCCAGTAAGGGGACAGGGAATGAAAAACTGTTTTTT CASKGTGNEKLFF
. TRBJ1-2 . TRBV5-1 TGCGCCAGCAGCTTGAACACTAACTATGGCTACACCTTC CASSLNTNYGYTF